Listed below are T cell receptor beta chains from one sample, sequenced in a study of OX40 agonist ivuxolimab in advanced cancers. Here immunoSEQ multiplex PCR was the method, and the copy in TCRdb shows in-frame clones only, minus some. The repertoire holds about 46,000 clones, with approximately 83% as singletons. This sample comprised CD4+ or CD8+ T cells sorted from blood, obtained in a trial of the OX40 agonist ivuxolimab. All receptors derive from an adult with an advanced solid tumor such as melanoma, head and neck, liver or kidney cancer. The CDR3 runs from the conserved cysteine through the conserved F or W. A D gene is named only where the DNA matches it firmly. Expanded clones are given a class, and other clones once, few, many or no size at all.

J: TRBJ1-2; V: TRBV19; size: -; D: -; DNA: TGTGCCAGTAGTAGGGACGGAAGCTATGGCTACACCTTC; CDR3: CASSRDGSYGYTF
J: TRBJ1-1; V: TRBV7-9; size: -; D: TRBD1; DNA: TGTGCCAGCAGCTCCAACAGGGGAGGGGGCACTGAAGCTTTCTTT; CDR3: CASSSNRGGGTEAFF
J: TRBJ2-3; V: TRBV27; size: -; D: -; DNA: TGTGCCAGCAGTTTAGCAGATACGCAGTATTTT; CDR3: CASSLADTQYF
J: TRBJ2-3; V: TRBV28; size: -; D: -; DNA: TGTGCCAGCAGTCCGTACACAGATACGCAGTATTTT; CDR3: CASSPYTDTQYF
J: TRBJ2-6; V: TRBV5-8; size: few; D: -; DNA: TGTGCCAGCAGCTTGGGGCTCTCTGGGGCCAACGTCCTGACTTTC; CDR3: CASSLGLSGANVLTF
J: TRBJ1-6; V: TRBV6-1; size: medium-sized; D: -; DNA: TGTGCCAGCGGGCAGGCTAATAATTCACCCCTCCACTTT; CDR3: CASGQANNSPLHF
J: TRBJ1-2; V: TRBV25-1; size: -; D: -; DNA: TGTGCCAGCAGTGTTGGGAGGGACTATGGCTACACCTTC; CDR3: CASSVGRDYGYTF
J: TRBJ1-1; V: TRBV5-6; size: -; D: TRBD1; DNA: TGTGCCAGCAGCTTGGGACAGGGGAATTCTGGGGCTTTCTTT; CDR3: CASSLGQGNSGAFF
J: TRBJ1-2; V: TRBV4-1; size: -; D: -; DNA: TGCGCCAGCAGCCAAGATTTGGGACCCTTTACCGGCTACACCTTC; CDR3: CASSQDLGPFTGYTF
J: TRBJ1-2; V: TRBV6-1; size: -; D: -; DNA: TGTGCCAGCATTCTGGTGGATGGCTACACCTTC; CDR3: CASILVDGYTF
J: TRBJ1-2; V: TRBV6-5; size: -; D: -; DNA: TGTGCCAGCAGTTTCTCAGGGGAGGGCTACACCTTC; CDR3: CASSFSGEGYTF
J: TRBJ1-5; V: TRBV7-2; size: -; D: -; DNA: TGTGCCAGCAGCTTAGGGGACCCCCGGTCAAGACAGCCCCAGCATTTT; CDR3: CASSLGDPRSRQPQHF
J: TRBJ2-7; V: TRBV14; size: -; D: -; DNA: TGTGCCAGCAGCCACTCGCAGGGGATCAACGAGCAGTACTTC; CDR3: CASSHSQGINEQYF
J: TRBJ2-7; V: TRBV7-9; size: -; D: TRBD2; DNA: TGTGCCAGCAGCTTGCTAGCGGGGGGTACCTACGAGCAGTACTTC; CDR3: CASSLLAGGTYEQYF